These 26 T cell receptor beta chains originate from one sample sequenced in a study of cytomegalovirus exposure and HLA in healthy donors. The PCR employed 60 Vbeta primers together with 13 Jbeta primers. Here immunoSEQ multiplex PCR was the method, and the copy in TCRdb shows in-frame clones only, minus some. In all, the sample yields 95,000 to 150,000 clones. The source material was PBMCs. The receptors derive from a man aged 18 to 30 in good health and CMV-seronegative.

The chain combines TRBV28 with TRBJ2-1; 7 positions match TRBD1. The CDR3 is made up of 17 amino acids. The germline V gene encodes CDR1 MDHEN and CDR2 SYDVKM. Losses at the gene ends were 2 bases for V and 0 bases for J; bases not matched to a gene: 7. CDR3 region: CASSLIGTDLSYNEQFF. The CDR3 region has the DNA TGTGCCAGCAGTTTAATCGGGACAGACCTCTCCTACAATGAGCAGTTCTTC.

The chain's CDR3 is CASSYAGVNTEAFF. The CDR3 DNA follows: TGTGCCAGCAGTTACGCAGGGGTGAACACTGAAGCTTTCTTT. This rearrangement joins TRBV6-5 to TRBJ1-1, with D possibly being TRBD1 (6 bases). The CDR3 has 14 amino acids. Germline V lookup: CDR1 MNHEY, CDR2 SVGAGI. The V gene lost 2 bases and the J gene lost 0 bases, with 7 bases spanning the gap.

The CDR3 nucleotides read TGTGCCAGTAGTATACTACAGCGGGGTATGGAGACCCAGTACTTC. It is translated as CASSILQRGMETQYF. V is TRBV19 and J is TRBJ2-5, with TRBD2 identical over 7 bases. The germline CDR1 and CDR2 sequences are LNHDA and SQIVND (reference sequence). The J segment lost 5 bases and the V segment lost 2 bases, leaving 8 bases of the junction unmatched. There are 15 residues in the CDR3. Complete variable domain (other parts from reference TRBV19 and TRBJ2-5): DGGITQSPKYLFRKEGQNVTLSCEQNLNHDAMYWYRQDPGQGLRLIYYSQIVNDFQKGDIAEGYSVSREKKESFPLTVTSAQKNPTAFYLCASSILQRGMETQYFGPGTRLLVL.

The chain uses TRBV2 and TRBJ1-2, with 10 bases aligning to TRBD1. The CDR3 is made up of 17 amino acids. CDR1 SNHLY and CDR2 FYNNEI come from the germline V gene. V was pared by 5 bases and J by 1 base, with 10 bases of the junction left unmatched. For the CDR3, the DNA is TGTGCCAGCAGTTCTTCAGAGACAGGGGGCCATAACTATGGCTACACCTTC. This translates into CASSSSETGGHNYGYTF. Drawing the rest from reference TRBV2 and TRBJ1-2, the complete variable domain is EPEVTQTPSHQVTQMGQEVILRCVPISNHLYFYWYRQILGQKVEFLVSFYNNEISEKSEIFDDQFSVERPDGSNFTLKIRSTKLEDSAMYFCASSSSETGGHNYGYTFGSGTRLTVV.

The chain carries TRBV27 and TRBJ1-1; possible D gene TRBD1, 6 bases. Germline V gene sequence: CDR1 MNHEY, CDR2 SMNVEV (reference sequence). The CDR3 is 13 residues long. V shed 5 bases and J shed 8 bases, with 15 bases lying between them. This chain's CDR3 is CASSPFMGAEAFF. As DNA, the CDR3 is TGTGCCAGCAGTCCATTTATGGGGGCGGAAGCTTTCTTT.

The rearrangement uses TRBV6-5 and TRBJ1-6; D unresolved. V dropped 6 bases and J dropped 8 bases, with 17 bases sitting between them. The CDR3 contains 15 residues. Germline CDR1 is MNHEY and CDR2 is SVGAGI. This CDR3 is CASRPRDNPHSPLHF. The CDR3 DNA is TGTGCCAGCAGACCCCGCGACAATCCCCATTCACCCCTCCACTTT.

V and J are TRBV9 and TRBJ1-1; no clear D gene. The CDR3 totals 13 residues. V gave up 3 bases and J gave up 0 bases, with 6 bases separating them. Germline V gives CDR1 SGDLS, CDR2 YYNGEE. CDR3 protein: CASSALMNTEAFF. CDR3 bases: TGTGCCAGCAGCGCCCTAATGAACACTGAAGCTTTCTTT.

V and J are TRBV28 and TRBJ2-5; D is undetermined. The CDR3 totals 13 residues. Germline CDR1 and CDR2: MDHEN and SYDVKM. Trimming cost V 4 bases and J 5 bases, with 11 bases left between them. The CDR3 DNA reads TGTGCCAGCAGTTCTGAGTCTTGGGAGACCCAGTACTTC. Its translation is CASSSESWETQYF.

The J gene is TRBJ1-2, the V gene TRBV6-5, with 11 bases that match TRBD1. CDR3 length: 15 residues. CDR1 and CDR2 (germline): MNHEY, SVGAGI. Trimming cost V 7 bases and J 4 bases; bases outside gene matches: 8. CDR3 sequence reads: CASTRTGGVFYGYTF. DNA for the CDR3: TGTGCCAGCACACGGACAGGGGGCGTTTTCTATGGCTACACCTTC.

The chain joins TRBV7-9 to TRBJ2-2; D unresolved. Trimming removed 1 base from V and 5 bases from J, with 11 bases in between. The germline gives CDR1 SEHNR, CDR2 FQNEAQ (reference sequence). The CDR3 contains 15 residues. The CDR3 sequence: CASSLGVVLTGELFF. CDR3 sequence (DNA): TGTGCCAGCAGCTTAGGCGTTGTGTTGACCGGGGAGCTGTTTTTT.

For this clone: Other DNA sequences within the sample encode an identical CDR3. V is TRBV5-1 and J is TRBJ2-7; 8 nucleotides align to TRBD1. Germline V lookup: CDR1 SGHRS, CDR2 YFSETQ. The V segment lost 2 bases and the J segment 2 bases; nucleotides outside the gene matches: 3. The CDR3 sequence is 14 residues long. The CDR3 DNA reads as TGCGCCAGCAGCTTAGGGACAGGTACCTACGAGCAGTACTTC. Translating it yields CASSLGTGTYEQYF.

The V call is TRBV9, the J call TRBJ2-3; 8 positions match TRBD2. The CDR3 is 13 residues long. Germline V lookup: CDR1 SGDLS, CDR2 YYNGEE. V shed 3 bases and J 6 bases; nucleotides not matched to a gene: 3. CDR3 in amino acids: CASSGPGGDTQYF. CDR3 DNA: TGTGCCAGCAGCGGACCGGGGGGGGATACGCAGTATTTT.

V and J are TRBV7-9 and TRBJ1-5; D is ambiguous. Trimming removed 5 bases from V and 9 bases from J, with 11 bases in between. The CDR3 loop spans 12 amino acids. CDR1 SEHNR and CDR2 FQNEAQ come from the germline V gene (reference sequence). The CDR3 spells CASSPRTGPQHF. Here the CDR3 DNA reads TGTGCCAGCAGCCCACGCACCGGGCCCCAGCATTTT.

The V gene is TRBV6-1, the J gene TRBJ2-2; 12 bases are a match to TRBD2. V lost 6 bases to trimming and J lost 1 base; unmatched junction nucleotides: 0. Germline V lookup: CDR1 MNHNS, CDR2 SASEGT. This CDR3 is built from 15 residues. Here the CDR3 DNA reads TGTGCCAGCAGGACTAGCGGGAGGAACACCGGGGAGCTGTTTTTT. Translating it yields CASRTSGRNTGELFF.

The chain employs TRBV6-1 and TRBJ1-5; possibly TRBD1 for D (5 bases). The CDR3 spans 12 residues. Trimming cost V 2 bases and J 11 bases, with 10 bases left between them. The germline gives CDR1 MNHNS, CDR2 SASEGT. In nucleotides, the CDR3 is TGTGCCAGCAGTGAAACGCCGGGGGCCCAGCATTTT. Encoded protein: CASSETPGAQHF.

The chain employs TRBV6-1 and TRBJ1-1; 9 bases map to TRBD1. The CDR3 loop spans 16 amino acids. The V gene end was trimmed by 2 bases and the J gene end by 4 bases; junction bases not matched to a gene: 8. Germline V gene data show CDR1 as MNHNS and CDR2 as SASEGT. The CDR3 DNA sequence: TGTGCCAGCAGTGAATCTGACAGGGGGAGAGGCACTGAAGCTTTCTTT. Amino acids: CASSESDRGRGTEAFF.

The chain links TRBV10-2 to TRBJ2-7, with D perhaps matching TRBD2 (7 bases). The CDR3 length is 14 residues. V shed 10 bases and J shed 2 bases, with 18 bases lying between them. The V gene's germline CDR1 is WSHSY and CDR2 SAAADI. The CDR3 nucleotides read TGCGCCATCCCCCTGGGGGGGCTCACCTACGAGCAGTACTTC. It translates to CAIPLGGLTYEQYF.

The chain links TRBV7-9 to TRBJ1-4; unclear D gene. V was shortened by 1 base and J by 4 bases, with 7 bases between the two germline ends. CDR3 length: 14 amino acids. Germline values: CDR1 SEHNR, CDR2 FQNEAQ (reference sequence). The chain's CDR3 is CASSLVVFNEKLFF. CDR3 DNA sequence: TGTGCCAGCAGCTTAGTAGTATTTAATGAAAAACTGTTTTTT.

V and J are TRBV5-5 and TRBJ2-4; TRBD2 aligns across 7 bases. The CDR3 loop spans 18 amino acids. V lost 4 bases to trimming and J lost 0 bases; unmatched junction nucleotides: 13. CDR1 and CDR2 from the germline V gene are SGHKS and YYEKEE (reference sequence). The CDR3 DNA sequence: TGTGCCAGCAGCGAACGGAGCGGGGCCTCTCAAGCCAAAAACATTCAGTACTTC. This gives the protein CASSERSGASQAKNIQYF.

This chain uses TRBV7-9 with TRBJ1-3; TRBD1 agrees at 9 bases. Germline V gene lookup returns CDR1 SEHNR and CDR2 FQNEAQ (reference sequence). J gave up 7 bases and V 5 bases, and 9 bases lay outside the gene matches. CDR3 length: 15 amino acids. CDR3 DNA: TGTGCCAGCAGCCCTCGGACAGGGGAGGGTAACACCATATATTTT. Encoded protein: CASSPRTGEGNTIYF.

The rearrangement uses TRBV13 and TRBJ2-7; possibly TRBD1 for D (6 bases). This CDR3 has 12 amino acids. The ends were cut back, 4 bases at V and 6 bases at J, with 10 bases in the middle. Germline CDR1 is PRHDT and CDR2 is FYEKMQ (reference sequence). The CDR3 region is CASSSTGFEQYF. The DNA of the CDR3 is TGTGCCAGCAGCTCGACAGGATTCGAGCAGTACTTC.

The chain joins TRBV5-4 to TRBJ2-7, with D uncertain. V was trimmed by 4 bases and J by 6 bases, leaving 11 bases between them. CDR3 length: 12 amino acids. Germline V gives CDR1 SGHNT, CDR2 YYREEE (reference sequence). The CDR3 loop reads CASSLRVGEQYF. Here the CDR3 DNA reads TGTGCCAGCAGCCTCCGGGTGGGCGAGCAGTACTTC.

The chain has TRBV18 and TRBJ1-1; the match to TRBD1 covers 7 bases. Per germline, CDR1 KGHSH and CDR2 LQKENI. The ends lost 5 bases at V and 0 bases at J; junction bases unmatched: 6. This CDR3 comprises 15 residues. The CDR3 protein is CASSNRDRMNTEAFF. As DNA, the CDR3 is TGTGCCAGCTCAAATAGGGACAGAATGAACACTGAAGCTTTCTTT. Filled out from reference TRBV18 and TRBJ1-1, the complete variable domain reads NAGVMQNPRHLVRRRGQEARLRCSPMKGHSHVYWYRQLPEEGLKFMVYLQKENIIDESGMPKERFSAEFPKEGPSILRIQQVVRGDSAAYFCASSNRDRMNTEAFFGQGTRLTVV.

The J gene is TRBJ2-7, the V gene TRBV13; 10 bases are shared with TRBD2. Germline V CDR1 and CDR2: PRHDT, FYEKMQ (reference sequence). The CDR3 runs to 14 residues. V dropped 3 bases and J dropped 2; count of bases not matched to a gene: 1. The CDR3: CASSFSGGTYEQYF. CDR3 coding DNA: TGTGCCAGCAGCTTTAGCGGGGGGACCTACGAGCAGTACTTC. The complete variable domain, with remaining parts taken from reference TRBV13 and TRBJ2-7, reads AAGVIQSPRHLIKEKRETATLKCYPIPRHDTVYWYQQGPGQDPQFLISFYEKMQSDKGSIPDRFSAQQFSDYHSELNMSSLELGDSALYFCASSFSGGTYEQYFGPGTRLTVT.

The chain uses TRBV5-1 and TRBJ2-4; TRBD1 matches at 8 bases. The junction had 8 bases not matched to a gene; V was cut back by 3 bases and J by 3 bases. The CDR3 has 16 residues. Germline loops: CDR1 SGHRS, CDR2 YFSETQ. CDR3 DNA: TGCGCCAGCAGCTGGTGGACAGGGTTGGACAAAAACATTCAGTACTTC. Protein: CASSWWTGLDKNIQYF.

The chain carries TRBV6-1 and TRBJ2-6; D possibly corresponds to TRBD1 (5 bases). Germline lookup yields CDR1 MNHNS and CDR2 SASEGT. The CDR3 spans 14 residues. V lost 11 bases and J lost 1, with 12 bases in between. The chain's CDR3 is CAAKQVSGANVLTF. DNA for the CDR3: TGTGCCGCAAAACAGGTTTCTGGGGCCAACGTCCTGACTTTC.